These 8 T cell receptor beta chains share one sample of origin, sequenced in a study of shared T cell receptors in the human thymus. Sequenced by immunoSEQ multiplex PCR; TCRdb stores in-frame clones only, minus some. The data show about 500,000 clones, approximately 80% seen once. These data were also reused for a study on human thymus T cells.

The sequenced sample consisted of thymocytes. These receptors came from a boy under two years old with a congenital heart defect.

V is TRBV6-5 and J is TRBJ2-2; D is unclear. The CDR3 totals 15 residues. Germline V gene data show CDR1 as MNHEY and CDR2 as SVGAGI. Trimming shortened V by 2 bases and J by 0 bases, and 7 bases separated the two germline ends. Here the CDR3 reads CASSYRRSNTGELFF. The CDR3 DNA follows: TGTGCCAGCAGTTACAGGAGATCGAACACCGGGGAGCTGTTTTTT.

This clone was recorded a few times. The chain links TRBV4-3 to TRBJ1-1; 11 positions agree with TRBD1. Germline loops: CDR1 LGHNA, CDR2 YSLEER. The CDR3 contains 14 residues. The junction had 2 bases not matched to a gene; V was cut back by 4 bases and J by 4 bases. The CDR3: CASSPGTGGTEAFF. CDR3 in DNA: TGCGCCAGCAGCCCCGGGACAGGGGGCACTGAAGCTTTCTTT.

This chain links TRBV7-9 with TRBJ2-3; TRBD2 agrees at 8 bases. The CDR3 totals 16 residues. The V gene's germline CDR1 is SEHNR and CDR2 FQNEAQ (reference sequence). The trim removed 5 bases at V and 5 bases at J, leaving 12 bases unmatched. The CDR3: CASSPRGGAFEDTQYF. CDR3 DNA: TGTGCCAGCAGCCCCCGGGGGGGGGCGTTCGAAGATACGCAGTATTTT.

This chain uses TRBV5-6 with TRBJ2-1; 8 bases fit TRBD2. V gave up 9 bases and J gave up 5 bases; unmatched junction bases: 7. Germline CDR1 SGHDT, CDR2 YYEEEE. There are 13 residues in the CDR3. The CDR3 sequence is CAIRGGHDNEQFF. In DNA, the CDR3 is TGTGCCATCCGGGGGGGGCACGACAATGAGCAGTTCTTC.

The gene calls are TRBV5-4 and TRBJ2-7; 9 bases align to TRBD2. Germline V gene sequence: CDR1 SGHNT, CDR2 YYREEE (reference sequence). CDR3 length equals 16 residues. The V and J ends lost 3 bases and 2 bases, in that order; junction bases with no gene match: 9. The DNA of the CDR3 is TGTGCCAGCAGCTATAATACAGCGGGAGGAACCTACGAGCAGTACTTC. Protein product: CASSYNTAGGTYEQYF.

V gene TRBV7-9 combines with J gene TRBJ2-4, with D perhaps matching TRBD2 (6 bases). Germline CDR1 reads SEHNR; CDR2 reads FQNEAQ (reference sequence). This CDR3 is built from 14 residues. Trimming took off 2 bases at V and 8 bases at J, with 13 bases between the two ends. CDR3 coding DNA: TGTGCCAGCAGCTTAAAAGGGACTGTGGACATTCAGTACTTC. It codes for CASSLKGTVDIQYF.

The chain recombines TRBV5-8 with TRBJ1-5; D is perhaps TRBD1 (6 bases). Germline loops: CDR1 SGHTS, CDR2 YDEGEE. V was cut by 0 bases and J by 2 bases, with 18 bases left in between. The length of the CDR3 is 18 residues. The CDR3 coding sequence is TGTGCCAGCAGCTTGGCTTCAGGGGAGAACGTTGGCAATCAGCCCCAGCATTTT. The encoded protein is CASSLASGENVGNQPQHF.

V and J are TRBV9 and TRBJ2-7; maybe TRBD2 (5 bases). V dropped 5 bases and J dropped 3 bases, with 15 bases sitting between them. Germline-derived CDR1 and CDR2 are SGDLS and YYNGEE. The CDR3 contains 14 residues. The CDR3 bases are TGTGCCAGCAGTGAACACCCTAGCAGCTACGAGCAGTACTTC. Amino acids: CASSEHPSSYEQYF.